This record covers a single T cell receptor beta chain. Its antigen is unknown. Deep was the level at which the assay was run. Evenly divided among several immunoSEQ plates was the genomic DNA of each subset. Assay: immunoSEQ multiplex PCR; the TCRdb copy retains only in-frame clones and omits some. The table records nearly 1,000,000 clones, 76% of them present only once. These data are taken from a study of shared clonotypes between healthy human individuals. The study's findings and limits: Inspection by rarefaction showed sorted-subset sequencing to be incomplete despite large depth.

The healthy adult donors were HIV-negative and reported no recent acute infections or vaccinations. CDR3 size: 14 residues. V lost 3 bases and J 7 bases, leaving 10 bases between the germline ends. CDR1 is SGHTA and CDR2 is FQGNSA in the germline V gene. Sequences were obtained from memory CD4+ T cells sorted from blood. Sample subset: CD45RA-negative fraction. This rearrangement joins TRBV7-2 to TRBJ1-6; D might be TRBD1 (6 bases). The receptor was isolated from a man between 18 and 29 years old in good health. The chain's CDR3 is CASSLGAPNSPLHF. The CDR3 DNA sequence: TGTGCCAGCAGCTTGGGGGCTCCGAATTCACCCCTCCACTTT.